Listed below are T cell receptor beta chains from one sample, sequenced in a study of blood T cell repertoires in COVID-19. Only in-frame clones appear in the TCRdb table, and some are missing; sequencing was by immunoSEQ multiplex PCR. The table records roughly 400,000 clones, 75% to 90% of them present only once. Sequencing input: PBMCs or T cells enriched from blood (not recorded which). Receptors originate from a man aged 30-40 years who had recovered from COVID-19. CDR3s include the opening cysteine and the closing phenylalanine or tryptophan. D genes are given only for firm matches. Only some rows state a clone size, as once, few, many or a class for expanded clones.

v_gene	d_gene	j_gene	abundance	CDR3nt	CDR3aa
TRBV3-1/TRBV3-2	.	TRBJ2-7	.	TGTGCCAGTGCCGAGGACAGCATTTCCTACGAGCAGTACTTC	CASAEDSISYEQYF
TRBV19	TRBD2	TRBJ2-1	.	TGTGCCAGTAGAACGACTAGCGGGGGCTCCTACAATGAGCAGTTCTTC	CASRTTSGGSYNEQFF
TRBV19	TRBD2	TRBJ2-7	.	TGTGCCACCCAGGGACTAGCGAACGAGCAGTACTTC	CATQGLANEQYF
TRBV7-6	TRBD2	TRBJ2-7	.	TGTGCCAGCAGCCCCGGGACTAGCGGTTTTGTGGAGCAGTACTTC	CASSPGTSGFVEQYF
TRBV12-5	.	TRBJ1-3	.	TGTGCTAGTGGGAGGGAGGTTTTCGCCCGTGGAAACACCATATATTTT	CASGREVFARGNTIYF
TRBV10-3	.	TRBJ1-1	.	TGTGCCATCAGAACAGGGACTGAAGCTTTCTTT	CAIRTGTEAFF
TRBV19	TRBD1	TRBJ1-2	.	TGTGCCAGTGCTAGGGACAGCTATGGCTACACCTTC	CASARDSYGYTF
TRBV10-1	TRBD2	TRBJ2-7	.	TGCGCCAGCAGTGAGTCAGGGGCTATTCGCGGGGGTTCCGAGCAGTACTTC	CASSESGAIRGGSEQYF
TRBV10-2	.	TRBJ2-1	once	TGCGCCAGCAGTGACGAACAGAATGAGCAGTTCTTC	CASSDEQNEQFF
TRBV7-8	TRBD2	TRBJ2-1	.	TGTGCCAGCAGCCCAACTAGGACTAGCGGATACAATGAGCAGTTCTTC	CASSPTRTSGYNEQFF
TRBV6-5	TRBD2	TRBJ2-3	.	TGTGCCAGCAGCCATTCTAGCGGGAGTACGGATACGCAGTATTTT	CASSHSSGSTDTQYF
TRBV6-4	TRBD2	TRBJ2-7	.	TGTGCCAGCAGTGACTCTAGACTAGCGGGATGGAACGAGCAGTACTTC	CASSDSRLAGWNEQYF
TRBV5-1	TRBD1	TRBJ2-3	.	TGCGCCAGCAGCCCCGACAGGGGATCTAGCACAGATACGCAGTATTTT	CASSPDRGSSTDTQYF
TRBV6-5	TRBD2	TRBJ2-7	.	TGTGCCAGCAGAAGCACGGGACTAGTGTTCGAGCAGTACTTC	CASRSTGLVFEQYF
TRBV5-1	TRBD2	TRBJ2-1	.	TGCGCCAGCAGCTTGTCGGCGGGAGGGTCTAATGAGCAGTTCTTC	CASSLSAGGSNEQFF
TRBV10-3	.	TRBJ1-6	.	TGTGCCATCAGTGAGTCGCGCTTCTCCTATAATTCACCCCTCCACTTT	CAISESRFSYNSPLHF
TRBV7-3	.	TRBJ1-1	.	TGTGCCAGCAGCATAAGACAGTGGACTGAAGCTTTCTTT	CASSIRQWTEAFF
TRBV7-8	.	TRBJ1-3	.	TGTGCCAGCAGCTTGGCTTTTACTGGAAACACCATATATTTT	CASSLAFTGNTIYF
TRBV18	TRBD1	TRBJ2-7	.	TGTGCCAGCTCACCCGGGACAGGCGGTTACGAGCAGTACTTC	CASSPGTGGYEQYF
TRBV9	TRBD2	TRBJ2-7	.	TGTGCCAGCAGCGGCAGGGAGGGCTACGAGCAGTACTTC	CASSGREGYEQYF
TRBV4-1	.	TRBJ2-4	.	TGCGCCAGCAGCCTTCCCCCCCGGGGAAACATTCAGTACTTC	CASSLPPRGNIQYF
TRBV6-2/TRBV6-3	.	TRBJ1-1	.	TGTGCCAGCAGTTACCCGGGACAACGACCCTGGAACACTGAAGCTTTCTTT	CASSYPGQRPWNTEAFF
TRBV30	.	TRBJ1-1	.	TGTGCCTGGAGTGTACAAGGGGACACTGAAGCTTTCTTT	CAWSVQGDTEAFF
TRBV7-2	.	TRBJ2-5	once	TGTGCCAGCAGCTTAGCTGGTCCTCCAGTGGCCCAGTACTTC	CASSLAGPPVAQYF
TRBV6-5	TRBD1	TRBJ2-3	once	TGTGCCAGCAGTCGGGACAGTAGCACAGATACGCAGTATTTT	CASSRDSSTDTQYF
TRBV28	.	TRBJ2-3	.	TGTGCCAGCAGTTTGTTAGGGCAGGGTAGCACAGATACGCAGTATTTT	CASSLLGQGSTDTQYF
TRBV28	.	TRBJ1-1	.	TGTGCCAGCAGTCCAGGCACTGAAGCTTTCTTT	CASSPGTEAFF
TRBV28	TRBD1	TRBJ2-5	.	TGTGCCAGCAGTTTATTCGGGACAGGGAAAGAGACCCAGTACTTC	CASSLFGTGKETQYF
TRBV4-1	.	TRBJ1-5	.	TGCGCCAGCAGCCACCCAAACTCAGGGTTTAGCAATCAGCCCCAGCATTTT	CASSHPNSGFSNQPQHF
TRBV10-2	TRBD1	TRBJ2-7	few	TGCGCCAGCTGGACAGGGGTAGGCGAGCAGTACTTC	CASWTGVGEQYF
TRBV12-3/TRBV12-4	TRBD2	TRBJ2-7	.	TGTGCCAGCAGACTAGCGGGGGTCTACGAGCAGTACTTC	CASRLAGVYEQYF
TRBV27	.	TRBJ1-6	few	TGTGCCAGCAGTCCGAGAGGGAGCTCCTATAATTCACCCCTCCACTTT	CASSPRGSSYNSPLHF
TRBV4-1	.	TRBJ1-2	.	TGCGCCAGCAGCCAAGATCGTACAGGCGCGCGAGGCTACACCTTC	CASSQDRTGARGYTF
TRBV9	.	TRBJ1-2	once	TGTGCCAGCAGCCCCCCCGGTGTGGGCATCCCCTATGGCTACACCTTC	CASSPPGVGIPYGYTF
TRBV30	.	TRBJ2-5	.	TGTGCCTGGAGTGTAAGCAGGGCCCAAGAGACCCAGTACTTC	CAWSVSRAQETQYF
TRBV30	.	TRBJ2-5	.	TGTGCCTCCCTCTCCCTTGGGGGGAAAGAGACCCAGTACTTC	CASLSLGGKETQYF
TRBV7-2	.	TRBJ2-2	.	TGTGCCAGCAGCTTAATCAGGGCCGGGGAGCTGTTTTTT	CASSLIRAGELFF
TRBV28	TRBD1	TRBJ1-5	.	TGTGCTTCAGGGGGTGTCCTCTATAGCAATCAGCCCCAGCATTTT	CASGGVLYSNQPQHF
TRBV5-1	.	TRBJ1-5	.	TGCGCCAGCAGCTTGTTGGGGCAGAGCAATCAGCCCCAGCATTTT	CASSLLGQSNQPQHF
TRBV10-3	.	TRBJ2-7	.	TGTGCCATCAGTGACCGGGGGGCCGGCTACGAGCAGTACTTC	CAISDRGAGYEQYF
TRBV3-1/TRBV3-2	TRBD2	TRBJ2-1	once	TGTGCCAGCAGCCAAGATCGACTAGCGGACAATGAGCAGTTCTTC	CASSQDRLADNEQFF
TRBV3-1/TRBV3-2	.	TRBJ2-7	.	TGTGCCAGCAGCCAAGCGGCTAGCGCTTCCTACGAGCAGTACTTC	CASSQAASASYEQYF
TRBV11-2	TRBD1	TRBJ1-5	.	TGTGCCAGCAGCTGGCGGGACAGGGGGAATCAGCCCCAGCATTTT	CASSWRDRGNQPQHF
TRBV5-4	TRBD2	TRBJ2-5	.	TGTGCCAGCAGCCCGCGACTAGCGGGAGGCCAAGAGACCCAGTACTTC	CASSPRLAGGQETQYF
TRBV9	TRBD2	TRBJ2-2	.	TGTGCCAGCAGCAGCGGGAGCAAAACCGGGGAGCTGTTTTTT	CASSSGSKTGELFF
TRBV5-1	.	TRBJ2-2	.	TGCGCCAGCAATCTTGGAGTTCCCAACACCGGGGAGCTGTTTTTT	CASNLGVPNTGELFF
TRBV3-1/TRBV3-2	.	TRBJ2-7	.	TGTGCCAGCAGGGGGGGGCGTGGCCTTACCTACGAGCAGTACTTC	CASRGGRGLTYEQYF
TRBV7-8	TRBD2	TRBJ2-3	.	TGTGCCAGCAGCAACCTAGCGGGTAGCACAGATACGCAGTATTTT	CASSNLAGSTDTQYF
TRBV5-1	.	TRBJ1-6	.	TGCGCCAGCAGCCCAGGACAGCTTTCTTCACCCCTCCACTTT	CASSPGQLSSPLHF
TRBV20-1	.	TRBJ2-1	.	TGCAGTGCGCTAGAGAATGAGCAGTTCTTC	CSALENEQFF
TRBV12-5	TRBD1	TRBJ1-2	.	TGTGCTAGTGGTTTCGGGGACAGGGCGCGGGGCTACACCTTC	CASGFGDRARGYTF
TRBV27	.	TRBJ1-3	.	TGTGCCAGCAGCGAACAAACTGGACAGAGAAACACCATATATTTT	CASSEQTGQRNTIYF